This TCR beta chain was recorded in a study of blood T cell repertoires in COVID-19. Study-level information: Sites across the United States, Italy and Spain contributed samples from acute and convalescent COVID-19. PBMCs, B-cell-depleted T cells, or T cells provided the cDNA or gDNA that made up the material.

About this clone itself: At one end, the junction sequence differs from germline, possibly due to a read error.

CDR1 MDHEN and CDR2 SYDVKM come from the germline V gene. The CDR3 has 15 residues. Per the authors' pipeline: Estimation of nucleated cell counts relied on the amplification of reference gene primers. Generated by immunoSEQ multiplex PCR, the TCRdb table keeps only in-frame clones and is missing some. The D gene and trimming were derived from the DNA, and the V and J assignments and clone size from that table. The data hold 200,000 to 300,000 clones, with over 75% observed a single time. The source is a human donor in a cohort sampled during active COVID-19. The sequenced sample was peripheral blood. The rearrangement uses TRBV28 and TRBJ2-7; 8 bases line up with TRBD2. The CDR3 is CVSSPKGLVFHEQYF. As DNA, the CDR3 is TGTGTCAGCAGCCCTAAGGGACTAGTGTTCCACGAGCAGTACTTC.